This T cell receptor (beta chain) was identified in a study of T cells after posttransplantation cyclophosphamide. Study-level points and caveats: Blood and skin or GI T cell repertoires showed limited TRB overlap. Later blood repertoires were often dominated by clones from the donor CD8+ memory compartment. Recipient CMV seropositivity and CMV reactivation strongly tracked TRB clonality.

Treatment was busulfan-fludarabine conditioning, a marrow graft, and cyclophosphamide on days +3 and +4. TCRdb keeps only in-frame clones here, not all; method: immunoSEQ multiplex PCR. Of 30,000 to 45,000 clones in the sample, roughly 78% are singletons; the top ten hold roughly 8.1%. The CDR3 spans 15 residues. From germline, CDR1 is MGHRA and CDR2 YSYEKL. The junction had 4 bases not matched to a gene; V was cut back by 5 bases and J by 1 base. Concerning this clone: The antigen is not known.

This receptor was identified in a female patient aged 35-55 years who received an allogeneic stem cell transplant from a related donor, was CMV-positive, and had no GVHD. Part of the T cell pool may stem from the graft donor. This sample comprised CD4+ T cells sorted from blood, obtained approximately 2,000 days after a stem cell transplant with posttransplant cyclophosphamide. This chain joins TRBV4-1 and TRBJ2-3, with 9 bases fitting TRBD2. Here the CDR3 reads CASSLRTSGTDTQYF. The CDR3 DNA reads TGCGCCAGCAGCTTACGGACTAGCGGCACAGATACGCAGTATTTT.